Below are 22 T cell receptor beta chains sequenced from a single sample in a study of cytomegalovirus exposure and HLA in healthy donors. It was with 60 Vbeta and 13 Jbeta primers that the PCR ran. Produced via immunoSEQ multiplex PCR; TCRdb's table is partial and in-frame only. Of 150,000 to 200,000 clones listed, roughly 73% are singletons. Input material: PBMCs. The source is a woman aged 25 to 39 in good health and CMV-seronegative.

The rearrangement uses TRBV18 and TRBJ1-5, with 7 bases fitting TRBD1. V lost 5 bases and J lost 6; bases outside the gene matches: 10. Germline values: CDR1 KGHSH, CDR2 LQKENI. This CDR3 comprises 15 residues. The CDR3 coding sequence is TGTGCCAGCTCATCGGGACAGTGGGCGGGTCAGCCCCAGCATTTT. Amino acids: CASSSGQWAGQPQHF.

This chain joins TRBV25-1 and TRBJ1-4, with TRBD1 matching over 12 bases. Trimming cost V 7 bases and J 8 bases; bases outside gene matches: 14. This CDR3 contains 17 residues. Germline lookup yields CDR1 MGHDK and CDR2 SYGVNS. This CDR3 reads CASNWDRGQSGEEKLFF. CDR3 DNA sequence: TGTGCCAGCAACTGGGACAGGGGGCAGTCGGGGGAAGAAAAACTGTTTTTT.

The chain has TRBV6-5 and TRBJ2-5; 10 bases line up with TRBD1. With the DNA end fitting TRBJ2-7 better, the J assignment may be wrong. The CDR3 spans 15 residues. In germline, CDR1 is MNHEY, CDR2 SVGAGI. The CDR3 spells CASSSWDRGTYEQYF. The CDR3, as DNA: TGTGCCAGCAGTTCCTGGGACAGGGGAACCTACGAGCAGTACTTC.

This clone was detected only a few times. V usage is TRBV2 and J usage is TRBJ1-6, with 10 nucleotides matching TRBD1. V lost 6 bases to trimming and J lost 9 bases; unmatched junction nucleotides: 2. There are 13 residues in the CDR3. Germline assignment: CDR1 SNHLY and CDR2 FYNNEI. The CDR3 sequence is CASRGQGSSPLHF. For the CDR3, the DNA is TGTGCCAGCAGGGGACAGGGGAGTTCACCCCTCCACTTT.

Here the CDR3 DNA reads TGTGCCAGCAGTGAAGCGGGCTTCTCTGGAAACACCATATATTTT. Translating it yields CASSEAGFSGNTIYF. V is TRBV2 and J is TRBJ1-3; D not certain. This CDR3 spans 15 amino acids. V was trimmed by 0 bases and J by 0 bases, leaving 6 bases between them. Germline CDR1 is SNHLY and CDR2 is FYNNEI.

The V gene is TRBV7-8, the J gene TRBJ2-1; TRBD1 agrees at 10 bases. The CDR3 extends over 15 amino acids. V was clipped by 0 bases and J by 7 bases; unmatched bases: 3. Germline V gene sequence: CDR1 SGHVS, CDR2 FQNEAQ. The CDR3 DNA sequence: TGTGCCAGCAGCTTAGCGGGACAGGGGTGGAATGAGCAGTTCTTC. Amino acid sequence: CASSLAGQGWNEQFF. The whole variable domain, remainder taken from reference TRBV7-8 and TRBJ2-1, is GAGVSQSPRYKVAKRGQDVALRCDPISGHVSLFWYQQALGQGPEFLTYFQNEAQLDKSGLPSDRFFAERPEGSVSTLKIQRTQQEDSAVYLCASSLAGQGWNEQFFGPGTRLTVL.

The chain combines TRBV5-1 with TRBJ2-2; 16 nucleotides align to TRBD2. In germline, CDR1 is SGHRS, CDR2 YFSETQ. J lost 4 bases, V lost 4 bases, and 7 bases had no gene match. This CDR3 is 18 amino acids long. The CDR3 spells CASSTGLAGGPGTGELFF. CDR3 nucleotide sequence: TGCGCCAGCAGCACGGGACTAGCGGGGGGGCCGGGCACCGGGGAGCTGTTTTTT.

This clone was found a few times. This chain uses TRBV7-3 with TRBJ1-6; no clear D. Germline V CDR1 and CDR2: SGHTA, FQGTGA. This CDR3 is 12 amino acids long. With 3 bases removed from V and 6 bases from J, the gap between germline ends came to 3 bases. The CDR3, as DNA: TGTGCCAGCAGCTTCCTTAATTCACCCCTCCACTTT. This sequence encodes CASSFLNSPLHF.

V and J are TRBV5-6 and TRBJ1-3; D perhaps matches TRBD1 (5 bases). This CDR3 comprises 15 residues. CDR1 and CDR2 (germline): SGHDT, YYEEEE. The V gene lost 0 bases and the J gene lost 0 bases, with 7 bases spanning the gap. The CDR3 region is CASSLVGGSGNTIYF. For the CDR3, the DNA is TGTGCCAGCAGCTTGGTCGGGGGCTCTGGAAACACCATATATTTT.

This rearrangement joins TRBV27 to TRBJ1-2, with D perhaps matching TRBD1 (6 bases). Germline CDR1 and CDR2: MNHEY and SMNVEV (reference sequence). The V gene lost 7 bases and the J gene lost 3 bases, with 15 bases spanning the gap. The CDR3 is 14 amino acids. This CDR3 is CASTRTGSDYGYTF. The CDR3 DNA reads as TGTGCCAGCACCCGTACAGGGTCCGACTATGGCTACACCTTC.

The chain uses TRBV11-1 and TRBJ1-1; TRBD1 matches at 9 bases. CDR3 length: 19 amino acids. The trim removed 5 bases at V and 4 bases at J, leaving 20 bases unmatched. The germline V gene has CDR1 SGHAT and CDR2 FQDESV (reference sequence). Here the CDR3 DNA reads TGTGCCAGCAGCCCAAAATTCCCGGGACAGGGAGGATCGGGCACTGAAGCTTTCTTT. Residues: CASSPKFPGQGGSGTEAFF.

This clone has only a few counts. The CDR3 sequence: CASSFVRGYEQYF. CDR3 nucleotide sequence: TGTGCCAGCAGCTTTGTTAGGGGCTACGAGCAGTACTTC. The chain has TRBV7-8 and TRBJ2-7; possibly TRBD1 for D (5 bases). CDR1 and CDR2 (germline): SGHVS, FQNEAQ. The V gene lost 3 bases and the J gene lost 3 bases, with 9 bases spanning the gap. The CDR3 runs 13 residues.

The CDR3 protein is CASSSTSGRSDTQYF. The DNA of the CDR3 is TGTGCCAGCAGTTCGACTAGCGGGAGATCAGATACGCAGTATTTT. This chain uses TRBV6-4 with TRBJ2-3; 12 bases fit TRBD2. CDR1 MRHNA and CDR2 SNTAGT come from the germline V gene. The J segment lost 4 bases and the V segment lost 5 bases, leaving 4 bases of the junction unmatched. The CDR3 consists of 15 residues.

This chain connects TRBV28 to TRBJ1-1, with 7 nucleotides matching TRBD1. Germline values: CDR1 MDHEN, CDR2 SYDVKM. The CDR3 is 14 amino acids. With V trimmed by 6 bases and J by 11 bases, 15 bases remained unmatched. Written as DNA, the CDR3 is TGTGCCAGCAGCTGGAGGGGGCAGACAGGGTGGGCTTTCTTT. Its protein is CASSWRGQTGWAFF.

This clone was detected only once. The DNA of the CDR3 is TGTGCCAGCTCACCCCCTCGGGGGATGGACTCACCCCTCCACTTT. Translating gives CASSPPRGMDSPLHF. The chain combines TRBV18 with TRBJ1-6; D perhaps matches TRBD1 (5 bases). The CDR3 consists of 15 residues. Between the trimmed V and J ends, which lost 3 bases and 10 bases, there was a span of 16 bases. In germline, CDR1 is KGHSH, CDR2 LQKENI.

V usage is TRBV7-3 and J usage is TRBJ2-7; D remains ambiguous. Germline CDR1 is SGHTA and CDR2 is FQGTGA. CDR3 length: 15 amino acids. Trimming removed 5 bases from V and 6 bases from J, with 20 bases in between. The CDR3 loop reads CASSQVGPGPGEQYF. The DNA of the CDR3 is TGTGCCAGCAGCCAAGTCGGTCCGGGTCCTGGCGAGCAGTACTTC.

The chain couples TRBV2 to TRBJ1-2, with a possible D match to TRBD1 (6 bases). The CDR3 is 13 amino acids. Trimming stripped 5 bases from V and 6 bases from J, with 13 bases between. Germline V gene sequence: CDR1 SNHLY, CDR2 FYNNEI. CDR3 sequence: CASSTGLWDGYTF. CDR3 bases: TGTGCCAGCAGTACAGGGCTTTGGGATGGCTACACCTTC. Drawing the rest from reference TRBV2 and TRBJ1-2, the complete variable domain is EPEVTQTPSHQVTQMGQEVILRCVPISNHLYFYWYRQILGQKVEFLVSFYNNEISEKSEIFDDQFSVERPDGSNFTLKIRSTKLEDSAMYFCASSTGLWDGYTFGSGTRLTVV.

The chain has TRBV11-1 and TRBJ1-1; D is ambiguous. V gave up 5 bases and J gave up 0 bases, with 10 bases separating them. CDR3 length equals 14 residues. Germline V gives CDR1 SGHAT, CDR2 FQDESV (reference sequence). The CDR3 reads CASSPAAMNTEAFF. CDR3 DNA sequence: TGTGCCAGCAGCCCGGCGGCTATGAACACTGAAGCTTTCTTT. Together with reference TRBV11-1 and TRBJ1-1, the CDR3 gives the full variable domain: EAEVAQSPRYKITEKSQAVAFWCDPISGHATLYWYRQILGQGPELLVQFQDESVVDDSQLPKDRFSAERLKGVDSTLKIQPAELGDSAMYLCASSPAAMNTEAFFGQGTRLTVV.

This chain uses TRBV15 with TRBJ1-3, with 9 nucleotides matching TRBD1. With V trimmed by 0 bases and J by 9 bases, 3 bases remained unmatched. There are 14 residues in the CDR3. CDR1 and CDR2 (germline): LNHNV, YYDKDF (reference sequence). The CDR3 DNA reads as TGTGCCACCAGCAGAGATGTGACAGGGGGCACCATATATTTT. Its protein is CATSRDVTGGTIYF. The full variable domain, with the rest looked up from reference TRBV15 and TRBJ1-3, is DAMVIQNPRYQVTQFGKPVTLSCSQTLNHNVMYWYQQKSSQAPKLLFHYYDKDFNNEADTPDNFQSRRPNTSFCFLDIRSPGLGDTAMYLCATSRDVTGGTIYFGEGSWLTVV.

J is TRBJ2-3 and V is TRBV5-4; 12 bases line up with TRBD2. CDR1 SGHNT and CDR2 YYREEE come from the germline V gene (reference sequence). Losses at the gene ends were 3 bases for V and 6 bases for J; bases not matched to a gene: 14. The CDR3 is 18 residues long. In DNA form, the CDR3 reads TGTGCCAGCAGCTGGGGGCTGGCTAGCGGGAGGGCGGTGGATACGCAGTATTTT. As protein: CASSWGLASGRAVDTQYF.

The chain combines TRBV25-1 with TRBJ1-4, with D tentatively TRBD1 (6 bases). V dropped 8 bases and J dropped 4 bases, with 11 bases sitting between them. The CDR3 is 13 residues long. Per germline, CDR1 MGHDK and CDR2 SYGVNS. CDR3 coding DNA: TGTGCCAGCGAAGGACAGTTTAATGAAAAACTGTTTTTT. Residues: CASEGQFNEKLFF.

The chain carries TRBV7-2 and TRBJ1-2, with 9 bases identical to TRBD1. The CDR3 sequence is 16 residues long. CDR1 SGHTA and CDR2 FQGNSA come from the germline V gene. J gave up 0 bases and V 1 base, and 3 bases lay outside the gene matches. CDR3: CASSLGGQGANYGYTF. In DNA, the CDR3 is TGTGCCAGCAGCTTAGGGGGACAGGGCGCTAACTATGGCTACACCTTC.